These T cell receptor beta chains were read from a single sample in a study of shared clonotypes between healthy human individuals. The protocol was immunoSEQ multiplex PCR, while the TCRdb copy is restricted to in-frame clones and leaves out a portion. This table has a few hundred thousand clones, about nine tenths appearing once. Sequencing was performed on memory CD8+ T cells sorted from blood. These receptor sequences come from a man younger than 35 in good health. CDR3s include the opening cysteine and the closing phenylalanine or tryptophan. A D gene is named only where the DNA matches it firmly. The listing skips clone size in some rows; elsewhere it reads once, few, many or a size class.

.	TRBV6-1	.	TRBJ1-2	14	TGTGCCAGCAGTGAATATCGGGGTAACTATGGCTACACCTTC	CASSEYRGNYGYTF
.	TRBV7-9	.	TRBJ2-6	18	TGTGCCAGCAGCCCCCCAGAACTAGCTCCGCCTGGGGCCAACGTCCTGACTTTC	CASSPPELAPPGANVLTF
.	TRBV30	.	TRBJ2-3	15	TGTGCCTGGGGGGTTTCGGGCCCTAGCACAGATACGCAGTATTTT	CAWGVSGPSTDTQYF
.	TRBV15	.	TRBJ1-2	16	TGTGCCACCAGCAGAGATAGGACAGCCACGCTCTATGGCTACACCTTC	CATSRDRTATLYGYTF
.	TRBV14	.	TRBJ2-7	16	TGTGCCAGCAGCCAATTTATTATTAGGAGATCCTACGAGCAGTACTTC	CASSQFIIRRSYEQYF
.	TRBV2	.	TRBJ2-1	15	TGTGCCAGAAGCGGGGAAGGACAGAGTTACAATGAGCAGTTCTTC	CARSGEGQSYNEQFF
.	TRBV21-1	.	TRBJ2-3	19	TGTGCCAGCAGCACTAGACCTATAGCGGGGGCCGGTGGCACAGATACGCAGTATTTT	CASSTRPIAGAGGTDTQYF
TRBD1	TRBV7-8	.	TRBJ2-3	16	TGTGCCAGCAGCCACAGAAGGGACAGCCGAGGCCATACGCAGTATTTT	CASSHRRDSRGHTQYF
.	TRBV4-3	.	TRBJ2-7	15	TGCGCCAGCAGCCAGGAAGCGGGTGGGCCCTCGGAGCAGTACTTC	CASSQEAGGPSEQYF
.	TRBV6-1	.	TRBJ2-1	15	TGTGCCAGCAGTGAATTGGTAGCGGACCTCGGGGAGCAGTTCTTC	CASSELVADLGEQFF
TRBD1	TRBV5-6	.	TRBJ1-2	14	TGTGCCAGCAGCACCCCAGGGGGGGACTATGGCTACACCTTC	CASSTPGGDYGYTF
.	TRBV5-4	.	TRBJ2-2	17	TGTGCCAGCCTCAAGGGGCAGGAGGGGGTGAACACCGGGGAGCTGTTTTTT	CASLKGQEGVNTGELFF
TRBD1	TRBV27	once	TRBJ2-7	15	TGTGCCAGCAGTTTAATTTTGGGACAGGGCTACGAGCAGTACTTC	CASSLILGQGYEQYF
.	TRBV27	.	TRBJ1-5	14	TGTGCCAGCAGTGTACAGGGAGACGATCAGCCCCAGCATTTT	CASSVQGDDQPQHF
TRBD2	TRBV9	.	TRBJ2-2	17	TGTGCCAGCAGCACCATGACTAGCGGGGTGAACACCGGGGAGCTGTTTTTT	CASSTMTSGVNTGELFF
TRBD2	TRBV27	.	TRBJ2-5	17	TGTGCCAGCAGCTCCGCCGGGACTAGCCGGAGTGAAGAGACCCAGTACTTC	CASSSAGTSRSEETQYF
.	TRBV13	.	TRBJ1-4	14	TGTGCCAGCAGCTTAAGGTTGACTAATGAAAAACTGTTTTTT	CASSLRLTNEKLFF
.	TRBV7-9	.	TRBJ1-5	14	TGTGCCAGCAGCGCCACCTATAGCAATCAGCCCCAGCATTTT	CASSATYSNQPQHF
.	TRBV7-9	.	TRBJ1-3	14	TGTGCCAGCAGCTCGTTAAGGGCTGGAAACACCATATATTTT	CASSSLRAGNTIYF
.	TRBV5-1	once	TRBJ1-1	14	TGCGCCAGCAGCTTGTTCAGGGGAGTCACTGAAGCTTTCTTT	CASSLFRGVTEAFF
.	TRBV5-1	once	TRBJ2-7	15	TGCGCCAGCAGCTCCCCCGGGACCGCTGAGGACGAGCAGTACTTC	CASSSPGTAEDEQYF
.	TRBV19	.	TRBJ2-7	13	TGTGCCAGTTCTCCAGGACACGCCTACGAGCAGTACTTC	CASSPGHAYEQYF
.	TRBV5-1	.	TRBJ1-1	13	TGCGCCAGCAGCCCGATGGAGACGGGCGAAGCTTTCTTT	CASSPMETGEAFF
TRBD1	TRBV5-1	.	TRBJ1-1	16	TGCGCCAGCAGCAATAGGGACAGGGCAATTTACACTGAAGCTTTCTTT	CASSNRDRAIYTEAFF
TRBD2	TRBV11-2	once	TRBJ2-5	13	TGTGCCAGCAGCTTAGAACTAGCGTGGACCCAGTACTTC	CASSLELAWTQYF
.	TRBV5-1	once	TRBJ1-1	16	TGCGCCAGCAGCTTTGTTGGGGGGGTGTGGAACACTGAAGCTTTCTTT	CASSFVGGVWNTEAFF
TRBD1	TRBV29-1	.	TRBJ1-1	13	TGCAGCGCCGGGACAGGCTTAGTCACTGAAGCTTTCTTT	CSAGTGLVTEAFF
.	TRBV6-1	.	TRBJ2-2	12	TGTGCCAGCCCAAAAAACACCGGGGAGCTGTTTTTT	CASPKNTGELFF
.	TRBV6-6	once	TRBJ2-7	13	TGTGCCAGCAGTTACGGGGTCCGGGACGAGCAGTACTTC	CASSYGVRDEQYF
.	TRBV7-6	.	TRBJ1-1	16	TGTGCCAGCAGCCCCCATAGTGGGGGGGGAGGGACTGAAGCTTTCTTT	CASSPHSGGGGTEAFF
.	TRBV4-1	.	TRBJ2-5	16	TGCGCCAGCAGCCAGGGGAGGGCAGGGGGCAAAGAGACCCAGTACTTC	CASSQGRAGGKETQYF
.	TRBV7-9	.	TRBJ1-2	16	TGTGCCAGCAGCTTAGTCGATGCCAGCCCAATGGAGGGCTACACCTTC	CASSLVDASPMEGYTF
TRBD2	TRBV4-1	.	TRBJ2-7	15	TGCGCCAGCAGCCATGTAAGAGGGAGGGGCTACGAGCAGTACTTC	CASSHVRGRGYEQYF